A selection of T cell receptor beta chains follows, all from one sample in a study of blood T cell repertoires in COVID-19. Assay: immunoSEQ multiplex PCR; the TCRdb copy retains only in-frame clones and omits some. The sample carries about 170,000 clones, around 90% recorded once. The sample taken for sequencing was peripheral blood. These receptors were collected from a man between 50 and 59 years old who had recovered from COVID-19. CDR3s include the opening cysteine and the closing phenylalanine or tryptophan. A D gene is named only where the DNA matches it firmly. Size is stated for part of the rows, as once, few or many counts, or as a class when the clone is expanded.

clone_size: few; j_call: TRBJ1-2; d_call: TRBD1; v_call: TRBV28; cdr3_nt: TGTGCCAGCATGGGACAGGGTCTACATGGCTACACCTTC; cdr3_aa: CASMGQGLHGYTF
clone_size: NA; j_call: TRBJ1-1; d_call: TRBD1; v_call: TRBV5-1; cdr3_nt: TGCGCCAGCAGCTTGGGACAGGGGTCGACTGAAGCTTTCTTT; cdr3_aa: CASSLGQGSTEAFF
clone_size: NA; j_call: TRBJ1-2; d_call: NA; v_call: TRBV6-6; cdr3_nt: TGTGCCAGCAGTAACGAGATCTATGGCTACACCTTC; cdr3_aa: CASSNEIYGYTF
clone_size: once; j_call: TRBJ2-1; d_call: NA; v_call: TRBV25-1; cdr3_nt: TGTGCCAGCAGTCGGCGGATTGGGTCCTACAATGAGCAGTTCTTC; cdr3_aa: CASSRRIGSYNEQFF
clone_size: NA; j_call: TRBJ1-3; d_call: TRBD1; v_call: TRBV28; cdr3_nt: TGTGCCAGCAGACCCAGGGGGCAGGCTGGAAACACCATATATTTT; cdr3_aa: CASRPRGQAGNTIYF
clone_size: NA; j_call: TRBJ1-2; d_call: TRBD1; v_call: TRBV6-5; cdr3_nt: TGTGCCAGCAGGCCTACAGGGGGAGGCTACACCTTC; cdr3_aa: CASRPTGGGYTF
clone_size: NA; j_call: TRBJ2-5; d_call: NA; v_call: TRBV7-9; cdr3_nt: TGTGCCAGCGACTTGGGTACGCACCAAGAGACCCAGTACTTC; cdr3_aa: CASDLGTHQETQYF
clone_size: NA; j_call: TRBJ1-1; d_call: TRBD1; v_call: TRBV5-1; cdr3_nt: TGCGCCAGCAGCTCTACCGGGACAGTGAACACTGAAGCTTTCTTT; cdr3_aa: CASSSTGTVNTEAFF
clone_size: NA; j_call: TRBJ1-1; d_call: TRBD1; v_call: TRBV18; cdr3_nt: TGTGCCAGCTCACGAAACAGGGGGATGAACACTGAAGCTTTCTTT; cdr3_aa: CASSRNRGMNTEAFF
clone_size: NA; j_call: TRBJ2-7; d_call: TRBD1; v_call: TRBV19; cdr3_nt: TGTGCCAGTAGCTCGGACAGGGTGGGGGAGCAGTACTTC; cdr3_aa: CASSSDRVGEQYF
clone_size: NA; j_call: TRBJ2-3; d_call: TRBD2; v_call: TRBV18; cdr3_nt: TGTGCCAGCTCCACGGGGGGAACAGATACGCAGTATTTT; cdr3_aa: CASSTGGTDTQYF
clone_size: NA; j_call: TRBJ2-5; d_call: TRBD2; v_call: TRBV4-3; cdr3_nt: TGCGCCAGCAGCCAAGATAGCGGGGGGGGAGAGACCCAGTACTTC; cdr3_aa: CASSQDSGGGETQYF
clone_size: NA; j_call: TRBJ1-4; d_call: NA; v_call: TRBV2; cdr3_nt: TGTGCCAGCAGTGAAATGGGGCACAGGCTTAATGAAAAACTGTTTTTT; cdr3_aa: CASSEMGHRLNEKLFF
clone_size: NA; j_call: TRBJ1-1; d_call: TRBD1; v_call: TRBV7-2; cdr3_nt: TGTGCCAGCAGCCACGACAGGGTCGTTACTGAAGCTTTCTTT; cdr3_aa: CASSHDRVVTEAFF
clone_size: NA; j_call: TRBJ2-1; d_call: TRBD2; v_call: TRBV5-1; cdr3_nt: TGCGCCAGCAGCTTGGCTAGCGGAAATTACAATGAGCAGTTCTTC; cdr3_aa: CASSLASGNYNEQFF
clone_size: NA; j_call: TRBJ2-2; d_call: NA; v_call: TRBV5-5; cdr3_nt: TGTGCCAGCAGCTGGGGGGAGAACACCGGGGAGCTGTTTTTT; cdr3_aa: CASSWGENTGELFF
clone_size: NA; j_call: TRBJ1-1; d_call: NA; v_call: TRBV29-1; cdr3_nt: TGCAGCGAAGACCTCCGGTCCCCCCGGGGCACTGAAGCTTTCTTT; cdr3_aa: CSEDLRSPRGTEAFF
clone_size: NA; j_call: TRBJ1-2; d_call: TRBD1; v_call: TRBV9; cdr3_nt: TGTGCCAGCAGCCCCGCCGGGCAGGGGGACTATGGCTACACCTTC; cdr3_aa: CASSPAGQGDYGYTF
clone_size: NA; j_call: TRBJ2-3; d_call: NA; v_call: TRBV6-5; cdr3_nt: TGTGCCAGCAGTTGGACAGTGACAGATACGCAGTATTTT; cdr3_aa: CASSWTVTDTQYF
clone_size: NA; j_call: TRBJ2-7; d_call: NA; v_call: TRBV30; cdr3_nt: TGTGCCTGGGGTTACGCCAGCTCCTACGAGCAGTACTTC; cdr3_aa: CAWGYASSYEQYF
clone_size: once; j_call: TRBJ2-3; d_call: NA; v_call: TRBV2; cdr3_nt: TGTGCCAGCAGTGGGCAGGGTAAAGATACGCAGTATTTT; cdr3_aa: CASSGQGKDTQYF
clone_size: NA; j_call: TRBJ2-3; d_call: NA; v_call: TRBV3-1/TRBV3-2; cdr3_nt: TGTGCCAGCAGCCAAGCACTCCCTACTAGCACAGATACGCAGTATTTT; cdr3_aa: CASSQALPTSTDTQYF
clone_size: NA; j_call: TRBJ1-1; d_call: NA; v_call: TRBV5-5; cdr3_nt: TGTGCCAGCAGGCGGGGAATGGCTGAAGCTTTCTTT; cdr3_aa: CASRRGMAEAFF
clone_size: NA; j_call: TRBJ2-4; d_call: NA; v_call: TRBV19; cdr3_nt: TGTGCCAGTACCCCAGGGTCCAAAAACATTCAGTACTTC; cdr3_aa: CASTPGSKNIQYF
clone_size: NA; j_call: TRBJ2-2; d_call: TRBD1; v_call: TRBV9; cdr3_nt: TGTGCCAGCAGCGAGCGGGCCGGGACAGGGTTGACCGGGGAGCTGTTTTTT; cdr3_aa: CASSERAGTGLTGELFF
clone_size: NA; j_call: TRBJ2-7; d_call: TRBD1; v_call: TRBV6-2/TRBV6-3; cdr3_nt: TGTGCCAGCAGCCCAGGGACAGGGAGTCGCTACGAGCAGTACTTC; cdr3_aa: CASSPGTGSRYEQYF
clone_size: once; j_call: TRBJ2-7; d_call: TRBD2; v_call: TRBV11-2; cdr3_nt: TGTGCCAGCAGCCGACCCCCGGGACTATCACCCTACGAGCAGTACTTC; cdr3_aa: CASSRPPGLSPYEQYF
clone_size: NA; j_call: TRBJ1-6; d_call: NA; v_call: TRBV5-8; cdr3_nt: TGTGCCAGCAGCTTGGACGGACTTGATAATTCACCCCTCCACTTT; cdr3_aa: CASSLDGLDNSPLHF
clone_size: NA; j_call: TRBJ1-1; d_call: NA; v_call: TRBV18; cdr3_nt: TGTGCCAGCTCACCACGGGAAGGGGCGCAGAACACTGAAGCTTTCTTT; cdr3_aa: CASSPREGAQNTEAFF
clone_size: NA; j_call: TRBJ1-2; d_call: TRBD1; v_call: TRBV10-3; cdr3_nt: TGTGCCATCAGTGAAGGGACAGCTAACTATGGCTACACCTTC; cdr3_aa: CAISEGTANYGYTF
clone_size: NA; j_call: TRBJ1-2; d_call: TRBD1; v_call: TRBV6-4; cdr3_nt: TGTGCCAGCAGTCCCAAAACAGGGGATGGGGCCTATGGCTACACCTTC; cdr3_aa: CASSPKTGDGAYGYTF
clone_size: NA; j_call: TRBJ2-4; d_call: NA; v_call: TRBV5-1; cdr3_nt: TGCGCCAGCAGCTACGGGGGAAACATTCAGTACTTC; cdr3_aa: CASSYGGNIQYF
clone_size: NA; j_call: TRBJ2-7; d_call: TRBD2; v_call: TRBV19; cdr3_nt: TGTGCCAGTAGTATTGTCGGGACGGGAGGCTACGAGCAGTACTTC; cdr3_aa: CASSIVGTGGYEQYF
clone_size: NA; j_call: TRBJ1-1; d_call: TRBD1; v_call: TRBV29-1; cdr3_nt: TGCAGCGCCCTGCCACAGGGGGACACTGAAGCTTTCTTT; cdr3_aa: CSALPQGDTEAFF
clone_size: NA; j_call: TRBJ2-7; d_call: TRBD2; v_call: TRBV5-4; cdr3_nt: TGTGCCAGCAGCGCGGGACTAGCGGGAGCCTCCTACGAGCAGTACTTC; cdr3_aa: CASSAGLAGASYEQYF
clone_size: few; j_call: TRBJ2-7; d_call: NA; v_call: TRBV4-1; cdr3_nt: TGCGCCAGCAGCTTCGGACAAGCCTACGAGCAGTACTTC; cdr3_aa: CASSFGQAYEQYF
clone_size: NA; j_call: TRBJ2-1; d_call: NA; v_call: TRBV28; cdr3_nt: TGTGCCAGCAGTTGGAGAGGGGGAAGGCTGAATGAGCAGTTCTTC; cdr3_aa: CASSWRGGRLNEQFF
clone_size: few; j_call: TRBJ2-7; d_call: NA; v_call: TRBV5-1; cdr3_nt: TGCGCCAGCAGCTTGGATCGGGGGTCGACCTACGAGCAGTACTTC; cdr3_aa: CASSLDRGSTYEQYF
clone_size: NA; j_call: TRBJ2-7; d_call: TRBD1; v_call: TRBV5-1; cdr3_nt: TGCGCCAGCAGCCTACAGGGGGTCCTATACCACGATACCTACGAGCAGTACTTC; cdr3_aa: CASSLQGVLYHDTYEQYF
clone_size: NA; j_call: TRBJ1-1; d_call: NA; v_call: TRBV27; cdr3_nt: TGTGCCAGCAGTGGGGGGACGGCCACTGAAGCTTTCTTT; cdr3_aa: CASSGGTATEAFF
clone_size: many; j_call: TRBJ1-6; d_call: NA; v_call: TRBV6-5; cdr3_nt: TGTGCCAGCTTCGCGGATAATTCACCCCTCCACTTT; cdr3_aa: CASFADNSPLHF
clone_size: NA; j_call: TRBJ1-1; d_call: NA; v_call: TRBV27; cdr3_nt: TGTGCCAGCAGTTTATCGCTTGTAGGGGCTGAAGCTTTCTTT; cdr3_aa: CASSLSLVGAEAFF
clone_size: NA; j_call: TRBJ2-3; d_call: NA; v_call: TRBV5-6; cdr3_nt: TGTGCCAGCAGCCCCAAGGGGGGGCTTAGCACAGATACGCAGTATTTT; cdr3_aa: CASSPKGGLSTDTQYF
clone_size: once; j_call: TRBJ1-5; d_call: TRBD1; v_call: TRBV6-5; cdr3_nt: TGTGCCAGCAGTTACTCCGGCAGGGGGGGCAATCAGCCCCAGCATTTT; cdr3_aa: CASSYSGRGGNQPQHF
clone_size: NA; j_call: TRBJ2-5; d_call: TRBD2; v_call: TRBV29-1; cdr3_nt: TGCAGCGTTGGCGGGGGTTCTGTGGAGACCCAGTACTTC; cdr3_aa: CSVGGGSVETQYF
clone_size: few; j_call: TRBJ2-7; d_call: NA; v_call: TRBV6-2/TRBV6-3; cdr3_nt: TGTGCCAGCAGTTACGCCTACGGGGGATACGAGCAGTACTTC; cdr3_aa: CASSYAYGGYEQYF
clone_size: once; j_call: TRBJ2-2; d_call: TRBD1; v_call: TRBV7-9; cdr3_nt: TGTGCCAGCAGCCCCGACAGGGGGGTCGTCGGGGAGCTGTTTTTT; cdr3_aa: CASSPDRGVVGELFF
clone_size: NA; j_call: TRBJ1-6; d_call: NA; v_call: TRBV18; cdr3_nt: TGTGCCAGCTCACCACCTGGCAGCTATAATTCACCCCTCCACTTT; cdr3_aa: CASSPPGSYNSPLHF